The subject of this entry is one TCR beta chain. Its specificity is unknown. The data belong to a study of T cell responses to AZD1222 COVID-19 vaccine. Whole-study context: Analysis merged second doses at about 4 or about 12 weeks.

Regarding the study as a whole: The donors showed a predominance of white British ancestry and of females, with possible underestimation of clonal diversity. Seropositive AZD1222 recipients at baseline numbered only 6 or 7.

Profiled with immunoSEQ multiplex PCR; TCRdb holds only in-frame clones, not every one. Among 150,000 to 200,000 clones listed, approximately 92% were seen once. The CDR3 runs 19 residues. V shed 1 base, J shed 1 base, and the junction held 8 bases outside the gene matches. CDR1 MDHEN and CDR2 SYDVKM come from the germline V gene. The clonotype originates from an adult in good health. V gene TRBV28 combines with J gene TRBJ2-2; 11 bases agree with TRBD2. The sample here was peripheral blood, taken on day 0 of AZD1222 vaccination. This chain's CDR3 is CASSLLRLAGSKNTGELFF. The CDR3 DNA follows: TGTGCCAGCAGTTTATTGCGACTAGCGGGGAGTAAGAACACCGGGGAGCTGTTTTTT.